This T cell receptor (beta chain) was sequenced for a study of blood T cell repertoires in COVID-19. Study details: Specimens from acute and convalescent COVID-19 originated in the United States, Italy and Spain. PBMCs, B-cell-depleted T cells, or T cells provided the cDNA or gDNA that made up the material.

Original processing notes: Reference gene primer amplification in the assay estimated nucleated cell counts. Only in-frame clones appear in the TCRdb table, and some are missing; sequencing was by immunoSEQ multiplex PCR. V, J and clone size are taken as reported in that table, and D and trimming were inferred from the DNA itself. The sample lists 260,000 or so clones; nearly 90% were seen once. The receptor was derived from a human donor in a cohort sampled during active COVID-19. The sample comprised peripheral blood.

The CDR3 bases are TGTGCCAGTAGTAGACAGGGAGATCACGAGCAGTACTTC. Amino acids: CASSRQGDHEQYF. The V call is TRBV19, the J call TRBJ2-7, with 7 bases matching TRBD1. The ends lost 4 bases at V and 5 bases at J; junction bases unmatched: 5. The germline V gene has CDR1 LNHDA and CDR2 SQIVND (reference sequence). The CDR3 is 13 amino acids.